Listed below are T cell receptor beta chains from one sample, sequenced in a study of early T cells in non-severe SARS-CoV-2 infection. A single record per CDR3 protein comes from TCRdb applying MiXCR to the 5' RACE reads. Here the sample spans 100,000 to 150,000 distinct CDR3 sequences, more than 13% being singletons. Sequenced material: whole blood. Source of these receptors: an adult who was a healthcare worker with PCR-confirmed SARS-CoV-2 infection or an uninfected control (not recorded which). Both conserved end residues are part of each CDR3. Fields, in order: J gene, clone size, V gene, CDR3 length, D gene, CDR3 protein, CDR3 DNA. A D gene is named only where the DNA matches it firmly. Clone size is given for some rows only: seen once, a few or many times, or a class if the clone is expanded.

TRBJ1-5	-	TRBV12-3/TRBV12-4	16	-	CASSATPVGSNQPQHF	TGTGCCAGCAGTGCTACTCCGGTGGGGAGCAATCAGCCCCAGCATTTT
TRBJ2-7	-	TRBV6-1	12	-	CASRYWGYEQYF	TGTGCCAGCAGGTACTGGGGTTACGAGCAGTACTTC
TRBJ2-3	many	TRBV7-2	16	TRBD2	CASSTSGGAFGNTQYF	TGTGCCAGCAGCACTAGCGGGGGGGCTTTTGGGAATACGCAGTATTTT
TRBJ1-5	-	TRBV7-9	15	-	CASNLAGEEKQPQHF	TGTGCCAGCAACTTAGCGGGAGAGGAAAAACAGCCCCAGCATTTT
TRBJ1-5	few	TRBV15	12	-	CATSRANQPQHF	TGTGCCACCAGCAGAGCCAACCAGCCCCAGCATTTT
TRBJ1-5	-	TRBV18	13	-	CASSLEMDQPQHF	TGTGCCAGCTCTCTCGAGATGGATCAGCCCCAGCATTTT
TRBJ1-5	many	TRBV6-2/TRBV6-3	12	-	CASSSLGQPQHF	TGTGCCAGCAGTTCCCTAGGTCAGCCCCAGCATTTT
TRBJ1-5	few	TRBV25-1	14	-	CASSDLLSNQPQHF	TGTGCCAGCAGTGATCTGCTCAGCAATCAGCCCCAGCATTTT
TRBJ2-1	many	TRBV7-8	15	-	CASSSILTLYNEQFF	TGTGCCAGCAGCTCGATCCTTACCCTATACAATGAGCAGTTCTTC
TRBJ2-7	few	TRBV20-1	14	TRBD1	CSARAGTGPYEQYF	TGCAGTGCTAGAGCCGGGACAGGCCCCTACGAGCAGTACTTC
TRBJ2-3	-	TRBV2	14	-	CASSEEASLDTQYF	TGTGCCAGCAGTGAAGAGGCTAGCTTGGATACGCAGTATTTT
TRBJ2-5	-	TRBV12-3/TRBV12-4	14	TRBD1	CASSETGAGETQYF	TGTGCCAGCAGTGAGACAGGGGCAGGAGAGACCCAGTACTTC
TRBJ2-5	few	TRBV5-1	16	TRBD2	CASSSGSGGREETQYF	TGCGCCAGCAGCTCGGGATCGGGGGGGCGCGAAGAGACCCAGTACTTC
TRBJ2-7	few	TRBV12-3/TRBV12-4	14	-	CASSLSQAAYEQYF	TGTGCCAGCAGTCTCAGTCAGGCCGCCTACGAGCAGTACTTC
TRBJ1-1	-	TRBV6-6	15	-	CASSLQTEGGTEAFF	TGTGCCAGCAGTTTACAAACGGAGGGTGGGACTGAAGCTTTCTTT
TRBJ1-1	-	TRBV30	13	-	CAWGRVLNTEAFF	TGTGCCTGGGGGCGGGTATTGAACACTGAAGCTTTCTTT
TRBJ1-4	-	TRBV11-2	14	-	CASSLRQINEKLFF	TGTGCCAGCAGCCTCCGACAGATTAATGAAAAACTGTTTTTT
TRBJ2-3	-	TRBV10-3	12	-	CASRNEPDTQYF	TGTGCCTCCCGGAACGAGCCAGATACGCAGTATTTT
TRBJ1-5	-	TRBV20-1	15	-	CSAKHWTVLNQPQHF	TGCAGTGCCAAACACTGGACAGTACTAAATCAGCCCCAGCATTTT
TRBJ2-1	many	TRBV29-1	13	TRBD1	CSVRTGEVNEQFF	TGCAGCGTCCGGACAGGGGAGGTCAATGAGCAGTTCTTC
TRBJ1-2	many	TRBV2	13	-	CASGVGVLYGYTF	TGTGCCAGCGGTGTAGGGGTCCTCTATGGCTACACCTTC
TRBJ1-1	few	TRBV3-1	15	-	CASSPAGTRNTEAFF	TGTGCCAGCAGCCCTGCCGGCACAAGGAATACTGAAGCTTTCTTT
TRBJ2-3	once	TRBV19	14	TRBD1	CASQGTANTDTQYF	TGTGCCAGTCAAGGGACAGCCAACACAGATACGCAGTATTTT
TRBJ1-1	-	TRBV6-2/TRBV6-3	13	-	CATGLPRRTEAFF	TGTGCCACGGGACTCCCGAGGAGGACTGAAGCTTTCTTT
TRBJ1-6	many	TRBV20-1	14	-	CSAIEGGPNSPLHF	TGCAGTGCTATTGAGGGGGGGCCCAATTCACCCCTCCACTTT
TRBJ1-2	-	TRBV7-2	13	-	CASSFGTNYGYTF	TGTGCCAGCAGCTTTGGGACTAACTATGGCTACACCTTC
TRBJ1-1	few	TRBV12-5	15	-	CASGSPSIMETEAFF	TGTGCTAGTGGTTCCCCCAGTATTATGGAAACTGAAGCTTTCTTT
TRBJ1-4	-	TRBV7-2	16	TRBD1	CASSWTGSWGGEKLFF	TGTGCCAGCAGCTGGACAGGGAGTTGGGGTGGTGAAAAACTGTTTTTT
TRBJ2-6	-	TRBV10-3	17	-	CAIRRGDAVVGSNVLTF	TGTGCCATAAGGAGAGGAGATGCCGTTGTGGGATCCAACGTCCTGACTTTC
TRBJ1-6	few	TRBV6-2/TRBV6-3	13	-	CASNYGQNSPLHF	TGTGCCAGCAATTACGGACAGAATTCACCCCTCCACTTT
TRBJ2-7	-	TRBV4-1	14	-	CASSQDWASGEQYF	TGCGCCAGCAGCCAAGATTGGGCGTCTGGAGAGCAGTACTTC
TRBJ2-1	few	TRBV25-1	15	-	CASSNSGRQTNEQFF	TGTGCCAGCAGTAATTCGGGTAGACAGACCAATGAGCAGTTCTTC
TRBJ1-6	-	TRBV20-1	18	-	CSAVDVARTSSYNSPLHF	TGCAGTGCCGTGGATGTGGCGAGGACGAGCTCCTATAATTCACCCCTCCACTTT
TRBJ2-1	many	TRBV27	17	-	CASSPSGGLGSYNEQFF	TGTGCCAGCAGTCCCTCCGGGGGGCTAGGGTCCTACAATGAGCAGTTCTTC
TRBJ2-7	-	TRBV7-6	15	-	CASSSLSGSTYEQYF	TGTGCCAGCAGCTCCTTGTCGGGGTCAACCTACGAGCAGTACTTC
TRBJ2-7	-	TRBV7-6	15	TRBD1	CASSMYRGGLPVQYF	TGTGCCAGCAGCATGTACAGGGGCGGCCTCCCAGTCCAGTACTTC
TRBJ1-1	-	TRBV7-8	16	-	CASSLAEGHPNTVAFF	TGTGCCAGCAGCTTAGCCGAGGGACACCCGAACACTGTAGCTTTCTTT
TRBJ1-1	-	TRBV7-8	14	-	CASSWTVGTTEAFF	TGTGCCAGCAGCTGGACAGTGGGGACCACTGAAGCTTTCTTT
TRBJ2-3	few	TRBV7-2	13	-	CASSPIGTDTQYF	TGTGCCAGCAGCCCAATTGGCACGGATACGCAGTATTTT
TRBJ2-2	few	TRBV12-3/TRBV12-4	16	-	CASTLVEGENTGELFF	TGTGCCAGCACCCTGGTGGAGGGGGAGAACACCGGGGAGCTGTTTTTT
TRBJ2-2	-	TRBV9	17	-	CASSPRAPDINTGELFF	TGTGCCAGCAGCCCCCGGGCCCCCGACATCAACACCGGGGAGCTGTTTTTT
TRBJ1-3	-	TRBV20-1	14	-	CSARDRGSENTIYF	TGCAGTGCTAGAGACAGGGGATCGGAAAACACCATATATTTT
TRBJ2-3	few	TRBV20-1	14	TRBD2	CSAVVRTSGDTQYF	TGCAGTGCTGTCGTTCGGACTAGCGGAGATACGCAGTATTTT